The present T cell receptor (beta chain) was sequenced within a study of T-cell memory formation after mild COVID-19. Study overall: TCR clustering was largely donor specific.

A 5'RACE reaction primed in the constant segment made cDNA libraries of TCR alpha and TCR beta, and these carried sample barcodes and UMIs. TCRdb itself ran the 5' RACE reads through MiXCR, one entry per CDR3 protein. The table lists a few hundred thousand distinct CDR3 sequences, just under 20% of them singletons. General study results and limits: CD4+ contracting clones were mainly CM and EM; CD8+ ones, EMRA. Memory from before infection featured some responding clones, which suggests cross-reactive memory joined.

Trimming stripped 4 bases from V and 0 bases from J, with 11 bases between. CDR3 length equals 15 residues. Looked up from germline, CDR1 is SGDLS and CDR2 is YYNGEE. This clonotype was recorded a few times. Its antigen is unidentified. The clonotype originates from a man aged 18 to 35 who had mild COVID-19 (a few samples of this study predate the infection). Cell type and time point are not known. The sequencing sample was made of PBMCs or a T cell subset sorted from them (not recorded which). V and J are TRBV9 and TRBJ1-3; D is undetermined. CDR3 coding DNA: TGTGCCAGCAGCCAAACGGGGATCTCTGGAAACACCATATATTTT. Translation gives CASSQTGISGNTIYF.